The table lists the clone carrying this TCR beta chain with a few counts. The antigen is not known. Together with thyroid ultrasound, orbital computed tomography, serum thyroxine and TRAb, clinical symptoms were used for diagnoses. These data originate in a study of T cells in Graves' hyperthyroidism and ophthalmopathy. Study-level results: The model predicted ophthalmopathy a median 6.5 months before onset. Most clonotypes that expanded in the thyroid above 0.001 also showed up in blood.

Amplified TCR beta CDR3 regions derived from RNA transcripts. When the TCR CDR3 underwent first-round RT-PCR, the HTBI primer set was used. One entry per CDR3 protein results from TCRdb running MiXCR on the multiplex PCR reads. The table shows around 500,000 distinct CDR3 sequences, with around 15% occurring only once. Germline V lookup: CDR1 LNHDA, CDR2 SQIVND (reference sequence). This CDR3 region has 13 residues. The germline V and J ends were trimmed by 8 bases and 0 bases, with 10 bases remaining between them. This chain uses TRBV19 with TRBJ1-1; D not certain. Material: blood. The source is a woman aged 25 to 39 with Graves' ophthalmopathy. This CDR3 is CASRAEVNTEAFF. The CDR3 nucleotides read TGTGCCAGTCGGGCGGAGGTGAACACTGAAGCTTTCTTT. The whole variable domain, filled in from reference TRBV19 and TRBJ1-1, reads DGGITQSPKYLFRKEGQNVTLSCEQNLNHDAMYWYRQDPGQGLRLIYYSQIVNDFQKGDIAEGYSVSREKKESFPLTVTSAQKNPTAFYLCASRAEVNTEAFFGQGTRLTVV.